The rows below give T cell receptor beta chains drawn from one sample of a study of T cell repertoires in cytomegalovirus infection. TCRdb reprocessed the reads via MiXCR and lists one record per CDR3 protein. The profile shows about 160,000 distinct CDR3 sequences, roughly 22% of them singletons. These receptors have no known antigen. The specimen was CD8+ T cells from cultured PBMCs, collected from culture after CMV antigen stimulation. Source of these receptors: a human donor in good health (CMV status not recorded). Some clones in this sample may be carry-over from other donors' samples. Each CDR3 is given with its conserved first and last residue. A D gene is named only where the DNA matches it firmly. Size is stated for part of the rows, as once, few or many counts, or as a class when the clone is expanded.

D gene	V gene	J gene	clone size	CDR3 protein	CDR3 DNA
-	TRBV28	TRBJ1-1	-	CASSLPLWNTEAFF	TGTGCCAGCAGCCTCCCCCTTTGGAACACTGAAGCTTTCTTT
TRBD2	TRBV7-8	TRBJ2-7	-	CASSLEAGRLSEQYF	TGTGCCAGCAGCTTAGAAGCGGGGCGTCTTAGCGAGCAGTACTTC
-	TRBV2	TRBJ1-5	few	CASRTNSGWGDQPQHF	TGTGCCAGCAGGACCAACAGTGGATGGGGCGATCAGCCCCAGCATTTT
TRBD1	TRBV6-1	TRBJ2-6	few	CASTIGTGPGGANVLTF	TGTGCCAGCACCATCGGGACAGGGCCGGGAGGGGCCAACGTCCTGACTTTC
-	TRBV12-3/TRBV12-4	TRBJ1-1	few	CASTWGTEAFF	TGTGCCAGCACCTGGGGGACTGAAGCTTTCTTT
TRBD1	TRBV7-2	TRBJ2-1	-	CASSLVWDRLNNEQFF	TGTGCCAGCAGCTTAGTGTGGGACAGGTTAAACAATGAGCAGTTCTTC
-	TRBV7-2	TRBJ1-6	few	CASSLEGRRSRDNSPLHF	TGTGCCAGCAGCTTAGAGGGACGCAGATCCCGAGATAATTCACCCCTCCACTTT
-	TRBV7-2	TRBJ2-7	-	CASSLRLLGYEQYF	TGTGCCAGCAGCTTGCGACTCCTCGGGTACGAGCAGTACTTC
-	TRBV15	TRBJ2-1	many	CATSMSRGENNEQFF	TGTGCCACCAGCATGTCGCGTGGGGAAAACAATGAGCAGTTCTTC
TRBD1	TRBV4-1	TRBJ2-3	-	CASSQADRQGFDTQYF	TGCGCCAGCAGCCAAGCCGACCGACAGGGCTTCGATACGCAGTATTTT
-	TRBV7-8	TRBJ2-3	-	CASSLSGGVFDTQYF	TGTGCCAGCAGCTTATCTGGCGGGGTATTCGATACGCAGTATTTT
-	TRBV28	TRBJ2-1	few	CASSLRGGLNEQFF	TGTGCCAGCAGTTTACGCGGGGGCCTCAATGAGCAGTTCTTC
TRBD1	TRBV13	TRBJ2-7	-	CASSHDRGRYEQYF	TGTGCCAGCAGCCACGACAGGGGGCGTTACGAGCAGTACTTC
-	TRBV12-3/TRBV12-4	TRBJ2-1	few	CASSFGGASEQFF	TGTGCCAGCAGTTTTGGGGGGGCGAGTGAGCAGTTCTTC
-	TRBV29-1	TRBJ2-5	-	CSVDMDYQETQYF	TGCAGCGTTGATATGGACTATCAAGAGACCCAGTACTTC
-	TRBV7-4	TRBJ2-7	few	CASSSGATFYEQYF	TGTGCCAGCAGCTCAGGAGCCACTTTCTACGAGCAGTACTTC
TRBD1	TRBV12-3/TRBV12-4	TRBJ1-5	-	CASSPTGDHNQPQHF	TGTGCCAGCAGTCCGACAGGGGACCACAATCAGCCCCAGCATTTT
-	TRBV6-2/TRBV6-3	TRBJ2-7	-	CASSEDSSPKEQYF	TGTGCCAGCAGCGAAGACAGCTCCCCCAAGGAGCAGTACTTC
-	TRBV6-1	TRBJ1-5	-	CASSEIGGGNQPQHF	TGTGCCAGCAGTGAAATTGGGGGCGGCAATCAGCCCCAGCATTTT
-	TRBV6-8	TRBJ1-1	few	CASSGGGLTEAFF	TGTGCCAGCTCCGGAGGAGGTCTCACTGAAGCTTTCTTT
TRBD1	TRBV19	TRBJ1-1	-	CASSIDRGRNTEAFF	TGTGCCAGTAGTATCGACAGGGGACGGAACACTGAAGCTTTCTTT
TRBD2	TRBV7-2	TRBJ2-1	few	CASSLLAGPYNEQFF	TGTGCCAGCAGCTTACTAGCGGGACCCTACAATGAGCAGTTCTTC
TRBD2	TRBV12-3/TRBV12-4	TRBJ2-3	few	CASSEGLAGVDTQYF	TGTGCCAGCAGTGAGGGACTAGCGGGGGTAGATACGCAGTATTTT
-	TRBV7-2	TRBJ2-5	few	CASSPGEPWTQYF	TGTGCCAGCAGCCCGGGGGAGCCGTGGACCCAGTACTTC
-	TRBV12-3/TRBV12-4	TRBJ1-1	few	CASTPGPGAFF	TGTGCCAGCACCCCGGGGCCTGGAGCTTTCTTT
TRBD2	TRBV7-2	TRBJ2-3	few	CASSLGGAGGPHTQYF	TGTGCCAGCAGCTTAGGCGGCGCGGGGGGGCCTCATACGCAGTATTTT